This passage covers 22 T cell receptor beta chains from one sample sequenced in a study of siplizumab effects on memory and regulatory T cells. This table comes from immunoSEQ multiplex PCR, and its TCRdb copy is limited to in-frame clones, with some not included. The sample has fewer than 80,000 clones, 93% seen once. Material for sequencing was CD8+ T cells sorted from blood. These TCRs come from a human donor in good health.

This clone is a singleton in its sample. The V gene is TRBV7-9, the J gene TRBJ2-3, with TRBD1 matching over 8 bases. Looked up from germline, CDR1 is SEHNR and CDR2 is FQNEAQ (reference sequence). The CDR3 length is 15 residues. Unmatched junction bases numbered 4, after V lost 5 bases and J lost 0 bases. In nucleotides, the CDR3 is TGTGCCAGCAGCACCGGACAGGGTAGCACAGATACGCAGTATTTT. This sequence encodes CASSTGQGSTDTQYF. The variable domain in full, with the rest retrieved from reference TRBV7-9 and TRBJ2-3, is DTGVSQNPRHKITKRGQNVTFRCDPISEHNRLYWYRQTLGQGPEFLTYFQNEAQLEKSRLLSDRFSAERPKGSFSTLEIQRTEQGDSAMYLCASSTGQGSTDTQYFGPGTRLTVL.

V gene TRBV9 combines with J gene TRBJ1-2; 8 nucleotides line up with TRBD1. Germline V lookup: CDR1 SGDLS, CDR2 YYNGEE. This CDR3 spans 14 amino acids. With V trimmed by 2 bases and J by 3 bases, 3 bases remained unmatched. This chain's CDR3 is CASSVTGGHYGYTF. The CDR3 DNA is TGTGCCAGCAGCGTTACAGGGGGACACTATGGCTACACCTTC.

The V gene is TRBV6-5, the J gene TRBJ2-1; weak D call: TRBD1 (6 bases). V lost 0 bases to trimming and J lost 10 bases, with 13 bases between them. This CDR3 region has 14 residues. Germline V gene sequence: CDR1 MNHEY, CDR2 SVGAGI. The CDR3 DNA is TGTGCCAGCAGTTACTCAACACAGGGTTGGGAGCAGTTCTTC. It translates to CASSYSTQGWEQFF.

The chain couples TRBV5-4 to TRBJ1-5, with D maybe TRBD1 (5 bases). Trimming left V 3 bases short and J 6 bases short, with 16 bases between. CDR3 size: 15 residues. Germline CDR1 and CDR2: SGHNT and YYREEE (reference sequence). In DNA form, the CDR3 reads TGTGCCAGCAGCTCCCAACGGGGGGGGATTCAGCCCCAGCATTTT. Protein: CASSSQRGGIQPQHF.

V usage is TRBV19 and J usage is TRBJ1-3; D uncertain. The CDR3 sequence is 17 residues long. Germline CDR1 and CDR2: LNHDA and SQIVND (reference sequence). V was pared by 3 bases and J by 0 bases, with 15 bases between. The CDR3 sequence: CASSIAVYGYSGNTIYF. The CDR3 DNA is TGTGCCAGTAGTATTGCGGTGTACGGTTACTCTGGAAACACCATATATTTT.

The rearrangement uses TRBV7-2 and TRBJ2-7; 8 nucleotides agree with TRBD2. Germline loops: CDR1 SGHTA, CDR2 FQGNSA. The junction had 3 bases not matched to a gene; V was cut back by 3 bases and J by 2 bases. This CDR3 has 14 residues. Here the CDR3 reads CASSFTSGTYEQYF. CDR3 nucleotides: TGTGCCAGCAGCTTTACTAGCGGAACCTACGAGCAGTACTTC.

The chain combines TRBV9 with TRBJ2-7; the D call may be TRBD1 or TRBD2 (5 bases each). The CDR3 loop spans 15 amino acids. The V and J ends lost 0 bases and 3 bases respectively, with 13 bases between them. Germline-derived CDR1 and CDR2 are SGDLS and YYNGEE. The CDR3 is CASSVEPGTGYEQYF. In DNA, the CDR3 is TGTGCCAGCAGCGTAGAACCGGGGACCGGCTACGAGCAGTACTTC.

The CDR3 is CASSPYLAGGPVDTQYF. As DNA, the CDR3 is TGTGCCAGCAGCCCATATTTAGCGGGGGGGCCGGTAGATACGCAGTATTTT. The chain combines TRBV7-3 with TRBJ2-3; 11 nucleotides align to TRBD2. Germline V CDR1 and CDR2: SGHTA, FQGTGA. V was pared by 5 bases and J by 5 bases, with 12 bases of the junction left unmatched. This CDR3 contains 17 residues.

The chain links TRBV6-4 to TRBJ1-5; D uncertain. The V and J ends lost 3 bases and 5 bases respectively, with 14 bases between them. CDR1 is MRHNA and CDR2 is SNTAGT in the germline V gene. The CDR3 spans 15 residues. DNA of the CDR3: TGTGCCAGCAGTGAAGAGGACGGGAAGGATCAGCCCCAGCATTTT. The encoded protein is CASSEEDGKDQPQHF.

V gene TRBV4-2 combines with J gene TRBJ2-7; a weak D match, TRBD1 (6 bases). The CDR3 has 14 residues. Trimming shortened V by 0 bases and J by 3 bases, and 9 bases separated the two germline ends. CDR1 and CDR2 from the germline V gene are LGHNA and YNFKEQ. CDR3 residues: CASSQDIGGYEQYF. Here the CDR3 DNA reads TGTGCCAGCAGCCAAGATATAGGGGGCTACGAGCAGTACTTC.

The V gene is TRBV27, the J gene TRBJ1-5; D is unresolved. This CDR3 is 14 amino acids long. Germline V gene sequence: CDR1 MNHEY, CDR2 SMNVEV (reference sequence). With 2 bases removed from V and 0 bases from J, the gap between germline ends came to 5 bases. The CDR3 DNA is TGTGCCAGCAGTTTAGACTATAGCAATCAGCCCCAGCATTTT. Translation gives CASSLDYSNQPQHF.

The CDR3 loop is CASSRFGGELFF. The DNA of the CDR3 is TGTGCCAGCAGCCGATTTGGCGGGGAGCTGTTTTTT. This chain joins TRBV27 and TRBJ2-2, with no clear D. The germline V and J ends were trimmed by 6 bases and 7 bases, with 9 bases remaining between them. Germline V gene sequence: CDR1 MNHEY, CDR2 SMNVEV (reference sequence). This CDR3 spans 12 amino acids.

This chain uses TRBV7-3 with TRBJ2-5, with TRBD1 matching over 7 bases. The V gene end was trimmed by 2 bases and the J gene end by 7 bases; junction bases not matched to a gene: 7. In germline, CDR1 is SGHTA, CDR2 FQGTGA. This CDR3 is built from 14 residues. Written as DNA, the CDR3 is TGTGCCAGCAGCTTAGGGGGACAGCAGGGGACCCAGTACTTC. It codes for CASSLGGQQGTQYF.

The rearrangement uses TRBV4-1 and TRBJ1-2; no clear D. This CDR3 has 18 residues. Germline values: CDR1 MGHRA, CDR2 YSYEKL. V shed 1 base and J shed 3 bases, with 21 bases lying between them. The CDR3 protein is CASSQVDSAAPSDYGYTF. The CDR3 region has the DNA TGCGCCAGCAGCCAAGTGGATTCGGCAGCCCCTTCGGACTATGGCTACACCTTC.

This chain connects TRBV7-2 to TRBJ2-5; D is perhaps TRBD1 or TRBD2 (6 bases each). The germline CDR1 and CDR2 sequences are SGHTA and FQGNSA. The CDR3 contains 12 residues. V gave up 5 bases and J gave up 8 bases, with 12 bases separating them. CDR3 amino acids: CASSPEGGTQYF. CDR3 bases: TGTGCCAGCAGCCCCGAGGGGGGAACCCAGTACTTC.

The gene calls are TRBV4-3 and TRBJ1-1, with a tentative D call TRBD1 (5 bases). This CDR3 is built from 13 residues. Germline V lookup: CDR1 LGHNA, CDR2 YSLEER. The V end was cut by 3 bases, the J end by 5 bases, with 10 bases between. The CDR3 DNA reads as TGCGCCAGCAGCCATCCCCAGGGTACTGAAGCTTTCTTT. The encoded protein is CASSHPQGTEAFF.

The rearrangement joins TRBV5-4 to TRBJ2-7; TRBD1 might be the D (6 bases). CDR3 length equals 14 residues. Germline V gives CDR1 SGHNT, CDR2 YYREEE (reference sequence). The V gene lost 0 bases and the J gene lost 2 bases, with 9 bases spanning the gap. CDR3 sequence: CASSLGTVPYEQYF. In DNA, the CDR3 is TGTGCCAGCAGCTTGGGGACAGTTCCCTACGAGCAGTACTTC.

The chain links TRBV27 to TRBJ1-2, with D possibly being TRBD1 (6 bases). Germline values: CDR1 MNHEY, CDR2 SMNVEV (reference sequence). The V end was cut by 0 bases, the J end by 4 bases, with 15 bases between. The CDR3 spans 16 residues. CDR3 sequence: CASSLSAGGSGYGYTF. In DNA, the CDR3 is TGTGCCAGCAGTTTATCGGCGGGGGGCTCGGGCTATGGCTACACCTTC.

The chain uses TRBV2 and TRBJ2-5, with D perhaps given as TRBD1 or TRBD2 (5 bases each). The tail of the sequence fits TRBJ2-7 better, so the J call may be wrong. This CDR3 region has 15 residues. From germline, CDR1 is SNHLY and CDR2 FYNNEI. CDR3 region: CASSTSGTAFYEQYF. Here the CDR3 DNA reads TGTGCCAGCAGTACTTCCGGGACGGCGTTCTACGAGCAGTACTTC.

The CDR3 loop reads CASSIGTSASYEQYF. The CDR3 DNA is TGTGCCAGCAGCATAGGGACTAGCGCCTCCTACGAGCAGTACTTC. V usage is TRBV11-2 and J usage is TRBJ2-7, with 10 bases fitting TRBD2. Germline assignment: CDR1 SGHAT and CDR2 FQNNGV. CDR3 length equals 15 residues. With 5 bases clipped from V and 0 bases from J, the junction kept 4 bases outside the gene matches.

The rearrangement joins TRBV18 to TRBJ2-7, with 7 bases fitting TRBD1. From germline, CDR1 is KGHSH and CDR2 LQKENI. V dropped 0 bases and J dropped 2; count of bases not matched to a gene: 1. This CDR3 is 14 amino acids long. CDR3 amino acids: CASSPPGGPYEQYF. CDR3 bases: TGTGCCAGCTCACCACCAGGGGGCCCCTACGAGCAGTACTTC.

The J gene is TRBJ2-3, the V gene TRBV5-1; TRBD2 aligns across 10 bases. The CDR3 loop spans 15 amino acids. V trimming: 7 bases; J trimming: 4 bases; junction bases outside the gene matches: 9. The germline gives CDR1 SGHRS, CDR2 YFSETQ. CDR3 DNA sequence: TGCGCCAGCTGTCCGGGGACTAGCGTCTCAGATACGCAGTATTTT. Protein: CASCPGTSVSDTQYF.